A single sample is the source of the 20 T cell receptor beta chains below, sequenced in a study of metastatic and nonmetastatic thyroid tumors. TCRdb re-called the PCR reads through MiXCR. The sample lists roughly 25,000 clones, 10% to 15% occurring once. None of the patients had undergone any treatment ahead of thyroid surgery. Sequenced: blood. The receptors here all came from a female donor with papillary thyroid cancer or a benign thyroid nodule (not recorded which). Some clones in this sample may be carry-over from other donors' samples.

This clone was seen ten or more times. Other nucleotide sequences from this sample produce the same CDR3. The chain recombines TRBV7-8 with TRBJ2-7; TRBD2 is a possible D gene (5 bases). V was cut by 3 bases and J by 0 bases, with 18 bases left in between. From germline, CDR1 is SGHVS and CDR2 FQNEAQ. The CDR3 extends over 17 amino acids. The CDR3 region is CASSLARARGGSYEQYF. CDR3 nucleotides: TGTGCCAGCAGCTTGGCCCGGGCCCGAGGAGGCTCCTACGAGCAGTACTTC. Combining the CDR3 with reference TRBV7-8 and TRBJ2-7 gives the whole variable domain GAGVSQSPRYKVAKRGQDVALRCDPISGHVSLFWYQQALGQGPEFLTYFQNEAQLDKSGLPSDRFFAERPEGSVSTLKIQRTQQEDSAVYLCASSLARARGGSYEQYFGPGTRLTVT.

This clone has a count of ten or more. This chain joins TRBV20-1 and TRBJ2-5; 8 bases fit TRBD2. From germline, CDR1 is DFQATT and CDR2 SNEGSKA (reference sequence). This CDR3 contains 18 residues. The trim removed 0 bases at V and 0 bases at J, leaving 12 bases unmatched. This chain's CDR3 is CSARDGSMLLADQETQYF. Written as DNA, the CDR3 is TGCAGTGCTAGAGATGGATCGATGTTACTAGCGGACCAAGAGACCCAGTACTTC.

In this sample, this clone turned up many times. Additional DNA sequences in this sample encode the identical CDR3. The V and J genes are TRBV28 and TRBJ1-3; 8 bases fit TRBD1. Germline V gene sequence: CDR1 MDHEN, CDR2 SYDVKM. The V segment lost 4 bases and the J segment 0 bases; nucleotides outside the gene matches: 5. This CDR3 is 16 amino acids long. Written as DNA, the CDR3 is TGTGCCAGCAGTTACGGGGACAGGCGCTCTGGAAACACCATATATTTT. This gives the protein CASSYGDRRSGNTIYF.

This clone was counted at least ten times. The V and J genes are TRBV28 and TRBJ1-2, with unresolved D. Trimming removed 10 bases from V and 3 bases from J, with 18 bases in between. Germline CDR1 reads MDHEN; CDR2 reads SYDVKM. There are 14 residues in the CDR3. The CDR3 loop is CATRSYMGDYGYTF. DNA of the CDR3: TGTGCCACCCGTTCTTATATGGGTGACTATGGCTACACCTTC.

This clone was observed many times. The chain employs TRBV14 and TRBJ2-7; 7 nucleotides align to TRBD2. V shed 6 bases and J 2 bases; nucleotides not matched to a gene: 7. The CDR3 has 14 residues. From germline, CDR1 is SGHDN and CDR2 FVKESK. CDR3 coding DNA: TGTGCCAGCAGGATGAATAGCGGGCCCTACGAGCAGTACTTC. Protein product: CASRMNSGPYEQYF.

This clone was seen at least ten times. The V call is TRBV20-1, the J call TRBJ1-2, with a weak D call TRBD1 (6 bases). Trimming took off 1 base at V and 0 bases at J, with 9 bases between the two ends. CDR3 length: 14 amino acids. Germline assignment: CDR1 DFQATT and CDR2 SNEGSKA (reference sequence). This CDR3 is CSARGGAANYGYTF. CDR3 sequence (DNA): TGCAGTGCTAGAGGGGGGGCGGCTAACTATGGCTACACCTTC.

This clone was counted only a few times. The CDR3 region is CASRRTGDGYTF. The CDR3 coding sequence is TGTGCCAGCAGACGGACAGGGGATGGCTACACCTTC. The V and J genes are TRBV7-8 and TRBJ1-2; 9 nucleotides match TRBD1. The trim removed 6 bases at V and 6 bases at J, leaving 2 bases unmatched. Germline V lookup: CDR1 SGHVS, CDR2 FQNEAQ. This CDR3 is built from 12 residues.

This clone was recorded at least ten times. This chain joins TRBV20-1 and TRBJ2-1; 9 bases are shared with TRBD2. Germline CDR1 is DFQATT and CDR2 is SNEGSKA (reference sequence). The CDR3 has 15 residues. The junction had 16 bases not matched to a gene; V was cut back by 6 bases and J by 10 bases. Here the CDR3 reads CSATPPGLARGEQFF. The CDR3 DNA reads as TGCAGTGCGACACCACCGGGACTAGCCCGAGGGGAGCAGTTCTTC.

Regarding this clone: A much larger clonotype is one base distant, so this may be a read error. The CDR3 here is CVSGRGQGEGQETQYF. The CDR3 DNA sequence: TGTGTCAGCGGTCGGGGACAGGGCGAGGGCCAAGAGACCCAGTACTTC. This chain joins TRBV9 and TRBJ2-5; 9 nucleotides line up with TRBD1. Germline CDR1 SGDLS, CDR2 YYNGEE. This CDR3 region has 16 residues.

This clone is medium-sized. V gene TRBV7-6 combines with J gene TRBJ1-6; 7 nucleotides align to TRBD1. The length of the CDR3 is 12 residues. Germline-derived CDR1 and CDR2 are SGHVS and FNYEAQ. The ends lost 4 bases at V and 13 bases at J; junction bases unmatched: 4. CDR3 sequence reads: CASSSTTGPLHF. The CDR3 DNA follows: TGTGCCAGCAGCTCCACGACAGGGCCCCTCCACTTT.

This clone was counted ten times or more. The gene calls are TRBV10-2 and TRBJ1-3; no reliable D call. Germline CDR1 reads WSHSY; CDR2 reads SAAADI. The V and J ends lost 8 bases and 2 bases respectively, with 4 bases between them. The CDR3 is 11 amino acids. CDR3 amino acids: CASGPGNTIYF. The CDR3 bases are TGCGCCAGCGGGCCTGGAAACACCATATATTTT.

This clone was seen only a few times. The chain uses TRBV6-2 or TRBV6-3 and TRBJ2-7; D may be TRBD1 (5 bases). CDR1 is MNHEY and CDR2 is SVGEGT in the germline V gene. The CDR3 is made up of 14 amino acids. Trimming removed 6 bases at V and 7 bases at J, with 19 bases between. This CDR3 is CASSQDAGSSEQYF. In DNA, the CDR3 is TGTGCCAGCAGCCAAGATGCAGGGTCTAGTGAGCAGTACTTC.

In this sample, this clone turned up many times. The rearrangement uses TRBV5-1 and TRBJ2-7, with 7 bases aligning to TRBD1. The CDR3 length is 15 residues. Trimming cost V 3 bases and J 2 bases; bases outside gene matches: 8. CDR1 and CDR2 from the germline V gene are SGHRS and YFSETQ. This CDR3 reads CASSSETGPTYEQYF. Written as DNA, the CDR3 is TGCGCCAGCAGCTCGGAGACAGGGCCAACCTACGAGCAGTACTTC.

This clone was seen only a few times. This sample includes further DNA sequences coding for the same CDR3. The CDR3 sequence: CASSLGRESVTDTQYF. The CDR3 DNA follows: TGTGCCAGCAGCCTGGGCCGGGAGTCCGTCACAGATACGCAGTATTTT. The chain joins TRBV11-2 to TRBJ2-3; perhaps TRBD2 as D (6 bases). The germline V gene encodes CDR1 SGHAT and CDR2 FQNNGV. This CDR3 is built from 16 residues. With 5 bases removed from V and 2 bases from J, the gap between germline ends came to 17 bases.

In this sample, this clone is medium-sized. V and J are TRBV27 and TRBJ2-7, with D unclear. The CDR3 sequence is 13 residues long. V was clipped by 5 bases and J by 0 bases, with 8 bases between them. Per germline, CDR1 MNHEY and CDR2 SMNVEV (reference sequence). As DNA, the CDR3 is TGTGCCAGCAGTGCCTGGAGCTCCTACGAGCAGTACTTC. Encoded protein: CASSAWSSYEQYF.

This clone was picked up a small number of times. A much larger clone lies a single base off, so this may be a read error. The sample carries other DNA sequences with the same CDR3. The genes are TRBV5-8 and TRBJ1-1, with 7 bases identical to TRBD1. Germline V lookup: CDR1 SGHTS, CDR2 YDEGEE. The CDR3 spans 13 residues. With 2 bases clipped from V and 11 bases from J, the junction kept 9 bases outside the gene matches. The CDR3 region has the DNA TGTGCCAGCAGCTTCAACAGGGGATCCGAGGCTTTCTTT. Its translation: CASSFNRGSEAFF.

In this sample, this clone turned up many times. The V call is TRBV4-1, the J call TRBJ2-1, with a possible D match to TRBD2 (6 bases). Germline V gives CDR1 MGHRA, CDR2 YSYEKL. CDR3 size: 14 residues. V gave up 6 bases and J gave up 9 bases, with 18 bases separating them. The DNA for the CDR3 is TGCGCCAGCAGTTTTCCTTCGGAGGGCAGTGAGCAGTTCTTC. It yields the protein CASSFPSEGSEQFF.

This clone occurred many times. The chain combines TRBV27 with TRBJ2-3; TRBD2 is a possible D gene (5 bases). Germline V gene sequence: CDR1 MNHEY, CDR2 SMNVEV (reference sequence). Trimming took off 3 bases at V and 5 bases at J, with 9 bases between the two ends. CDR3 length equals 13 residues. DNA for the CDR3: TGTGCCAGCAGTTTGACGGGAATAGATACGCAGTATTTT. This sequence encodes CASSLTGIDTQYF.

There are many counts of this clone. The junction does not match germline at one end; this may be a read error. This rearrangement joins TRBV2 to TRBJ2-7, with D perhaps TRBD1 (5 bases). Germline loops: CDR1 SNHLY, CDR2 FYNNEI. The CDR3 consists of 14 residues. In DNA form, the CDR3 reads TGTGCCAGCAGTGAATTAGAAGGATTGGGGCAGGGTGACTTC. Amino acid sequence: CASSELEGLGQGDF.

At least ten counts were recorded for this clone. The gene calls are TRBV20-1 and TRBJ2-7, with TRBD2 matching over 7 bases. The germline gives CDR1 DFQATT, CDR2 SNEGSKA (reference sequence). CDR3 length equals 13 residues. J was trimmed by 4 bases and V by 3 bases; bases with no gene match: 6. CDR3 protein: CSARGLLEYEQYF. CDR3 coding DNA: TGCAGTGCTAGGGGACTACTCGAATACGAGCAGTACTTC.